This T cell receptor (beta chain) was documented in a study of T-cell reconstitution after alpha-beta-depleted transplantation in children. Germline V gene lookup returns CDR1 LGHNA and CDR2 YNFKEQ. Trimming took off 3 bases at V and 5 bases at J, with 27 bases between the two ends. The CDR3 is made up of 19 amino acids. This clonotype showed up many times. For TCRbeta, the library was prepared with unique molecular identifiers. TCRdb re-called the PCR reads through MiXCR, storing one row per CDR3 protein. The sample carries over 150,000 distinct CDR3 sequences, about 6.4% recorded once. The TCR sequence derives from a human donor who donated a stem cell graft to a child with Wiskott-Aldrich syndrome. The V gene is TRBV4-2, the J gene TRBJ2-3; possible D gene TRBD2, 7 bases. The sample was PBMCs from the stem cell graft donor, taken from the stem cell graft. CDR3 sequence: CASSQGTWGGLFLKDTQYF. DNA for the CDR3: TGTGCCAGCAGCCAGGGGACTTGGGGGGGGCTGTTTCTTAAAGATACGCAGTATTTT.